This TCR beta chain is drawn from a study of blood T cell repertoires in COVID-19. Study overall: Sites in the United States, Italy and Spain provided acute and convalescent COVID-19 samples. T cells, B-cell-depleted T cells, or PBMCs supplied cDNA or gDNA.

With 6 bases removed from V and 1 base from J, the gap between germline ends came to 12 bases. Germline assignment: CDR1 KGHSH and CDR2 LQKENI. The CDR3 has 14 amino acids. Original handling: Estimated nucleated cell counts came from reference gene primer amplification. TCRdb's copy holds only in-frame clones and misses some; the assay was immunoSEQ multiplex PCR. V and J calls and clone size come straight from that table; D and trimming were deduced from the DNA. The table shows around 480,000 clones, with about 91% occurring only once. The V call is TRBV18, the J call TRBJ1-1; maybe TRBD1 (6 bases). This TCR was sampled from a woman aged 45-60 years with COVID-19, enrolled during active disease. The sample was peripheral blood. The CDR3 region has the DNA TGTGCCAGCTCGCAGGGGCAGCCGAACACTGAAGCTTTCTTT. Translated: CASSQGQPNTEAFF. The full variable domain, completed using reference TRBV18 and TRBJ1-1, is NAGVMQNPRHLVRRRGQEARLRCSPMKGHSHVYWYRQLPEEGLKFMVYLQKENIIDESGMPKERFSAEFPKEGPSILRIQQVVRGDSAAYFCASSQGQPNTEAFFGQGTRLTVV.